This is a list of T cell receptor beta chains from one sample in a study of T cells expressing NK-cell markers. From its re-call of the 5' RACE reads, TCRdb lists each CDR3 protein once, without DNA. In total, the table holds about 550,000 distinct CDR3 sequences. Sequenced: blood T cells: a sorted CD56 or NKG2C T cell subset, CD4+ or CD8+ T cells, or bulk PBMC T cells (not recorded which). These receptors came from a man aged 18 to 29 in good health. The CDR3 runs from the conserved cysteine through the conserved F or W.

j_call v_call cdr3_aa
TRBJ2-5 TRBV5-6 CASSSGRFQETQYF
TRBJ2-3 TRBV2 CASRNRENSDTQYF
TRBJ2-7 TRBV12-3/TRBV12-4 CASSTRWGEQYF
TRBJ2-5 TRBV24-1 CATGGGKETQYF
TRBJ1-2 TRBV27 CASSFRGYDYGYTF
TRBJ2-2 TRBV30 CACGQGGTGELFF
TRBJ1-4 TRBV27 CASSLTYLTAQQDNEKLFF
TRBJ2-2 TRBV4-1 CASSTSGVNTGELFF
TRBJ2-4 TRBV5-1 CASSLVTSGRADDAKNIQYF
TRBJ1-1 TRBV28 CASRNEVATEAFF
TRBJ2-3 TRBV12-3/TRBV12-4 CASSLRGQSDTQYF
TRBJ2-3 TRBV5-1 CASSLRGARITDTQYF
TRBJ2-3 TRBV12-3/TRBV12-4 CASSLMRGVAGEGADTQYF
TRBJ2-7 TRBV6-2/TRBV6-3 CASSYIGTPTYEQYF
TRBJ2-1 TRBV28 CATELGTSEQFF
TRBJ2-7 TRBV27 CASSPGTGVAYEQYF
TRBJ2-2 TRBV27 CASSLSVQPANTGELFF
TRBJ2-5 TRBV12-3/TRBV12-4 CASSPGTTHNLQETQYF
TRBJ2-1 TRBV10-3 CAISRTSGRNNEQFF
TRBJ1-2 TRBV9 CASSVNFDGYTF
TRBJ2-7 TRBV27 CASSLEGDLTYEQYF
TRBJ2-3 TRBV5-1 CASTAGGPRDTQYF
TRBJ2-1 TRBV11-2 CASSSPLGGRASYNEQFF
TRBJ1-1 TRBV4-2 CASSQEVQGVTEAFF
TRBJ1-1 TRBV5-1 CASKVAGKAFF